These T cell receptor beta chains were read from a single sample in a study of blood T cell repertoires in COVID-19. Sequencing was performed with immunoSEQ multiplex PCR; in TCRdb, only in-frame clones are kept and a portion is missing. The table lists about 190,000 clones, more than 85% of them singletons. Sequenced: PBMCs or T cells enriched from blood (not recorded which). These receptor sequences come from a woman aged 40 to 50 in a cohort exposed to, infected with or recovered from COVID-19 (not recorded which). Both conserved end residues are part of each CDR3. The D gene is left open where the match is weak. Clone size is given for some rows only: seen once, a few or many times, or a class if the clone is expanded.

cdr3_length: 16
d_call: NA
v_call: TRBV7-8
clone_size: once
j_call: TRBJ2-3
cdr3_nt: TGTGCCAGCAGCCCTGGGGAGGTTTGGGGTACAGATACGCAGTATTTT
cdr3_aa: CASSPGEVWGTDTQYF

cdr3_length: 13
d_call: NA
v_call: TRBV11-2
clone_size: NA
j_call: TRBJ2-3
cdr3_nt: TGTGCCAGCAGCTTGACTCCCGGGGATACGCAGTATTTT
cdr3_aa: CASSLTPGDTQYF

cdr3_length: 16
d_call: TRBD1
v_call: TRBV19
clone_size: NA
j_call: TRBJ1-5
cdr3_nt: TGTGAGACGGCGAGGGACAGGGATGGTATCAATCAGCCCCAGCATTTT
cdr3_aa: CETARDRDGINQPQHF

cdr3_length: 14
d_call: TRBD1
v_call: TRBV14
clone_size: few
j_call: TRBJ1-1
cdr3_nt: TGTGCCAGCAGCCAGTACAGGGGCGGCACTGAAGCTTTCTTT
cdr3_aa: CASSQYRGGTEAFF

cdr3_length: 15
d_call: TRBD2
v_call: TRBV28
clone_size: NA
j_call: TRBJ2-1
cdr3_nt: TGTGCCAGCAGTCCGCTAGCGGGAGGGCCCAGTGAGCAGTTCTTC
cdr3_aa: CASSPLAGGPSEQFF

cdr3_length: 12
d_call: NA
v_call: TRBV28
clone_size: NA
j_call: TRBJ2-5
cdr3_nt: TGTGCCAGCAGTTCCTCGAGGGAGACCCAGTACTTC
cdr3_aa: CASSSSRETQYF

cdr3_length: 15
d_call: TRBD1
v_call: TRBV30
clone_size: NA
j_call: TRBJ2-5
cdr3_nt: TGTGCCTGGAGTGTAATTCCAGGGGGCCAAGAGACCCAGTACTTC
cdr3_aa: CAWSVIPGGQETQYF

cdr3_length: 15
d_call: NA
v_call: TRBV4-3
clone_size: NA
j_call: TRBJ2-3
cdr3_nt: TGCGCCAGCAGCCAAGGGCTAGCTAACACAGATACGCAGTATTTT
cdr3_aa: CASSQGLANTDTQYF

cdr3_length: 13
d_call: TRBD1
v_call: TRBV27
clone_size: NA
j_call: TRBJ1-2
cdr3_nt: TGTGCCAGCAGTCCACTGACAGGGAATGGCTACACCTTC
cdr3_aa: CASSPLTGNGYTF

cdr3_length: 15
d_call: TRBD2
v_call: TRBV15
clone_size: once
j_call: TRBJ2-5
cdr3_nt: TGTGCCACCAGCAGCCCGACTAGCGGACAAGAGACCCAGTACTTC
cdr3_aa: CATSSPTSGQETQYF

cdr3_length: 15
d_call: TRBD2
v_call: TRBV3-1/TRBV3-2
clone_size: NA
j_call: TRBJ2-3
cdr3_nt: TGTGCCAGCAGCCAACCGGACGGGGGGACAGATACGCAGTATTTT
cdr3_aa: CASSQPDGGTDTQYF

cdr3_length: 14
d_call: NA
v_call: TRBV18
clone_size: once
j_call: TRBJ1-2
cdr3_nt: TGTGCCAGCTCACCAGGGGCCTCTGGAGTGGGCTACACCTTC
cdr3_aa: CASSPGASGVGYTF

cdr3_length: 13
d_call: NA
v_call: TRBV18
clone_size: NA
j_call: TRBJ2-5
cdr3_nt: TGTGCCAGCTCACAACAACAGCAAGAGACCCAGTACTTC
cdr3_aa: CASSQQQQETQYF

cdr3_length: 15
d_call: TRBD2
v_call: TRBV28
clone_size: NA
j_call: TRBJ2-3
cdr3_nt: TGTGCCAGCACCCTTAGCGGGGGGGGCACAGATACGCAGTATTTT
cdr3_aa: CASTLSGGGTDTQYF

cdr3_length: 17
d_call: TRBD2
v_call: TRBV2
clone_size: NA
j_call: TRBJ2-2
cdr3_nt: TGTGCCAGCAGTGAATGGTTAGCGGGGTCGAACACCGGGGAGCTGTTTTTT
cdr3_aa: CASSEWLAGSNTGELFF